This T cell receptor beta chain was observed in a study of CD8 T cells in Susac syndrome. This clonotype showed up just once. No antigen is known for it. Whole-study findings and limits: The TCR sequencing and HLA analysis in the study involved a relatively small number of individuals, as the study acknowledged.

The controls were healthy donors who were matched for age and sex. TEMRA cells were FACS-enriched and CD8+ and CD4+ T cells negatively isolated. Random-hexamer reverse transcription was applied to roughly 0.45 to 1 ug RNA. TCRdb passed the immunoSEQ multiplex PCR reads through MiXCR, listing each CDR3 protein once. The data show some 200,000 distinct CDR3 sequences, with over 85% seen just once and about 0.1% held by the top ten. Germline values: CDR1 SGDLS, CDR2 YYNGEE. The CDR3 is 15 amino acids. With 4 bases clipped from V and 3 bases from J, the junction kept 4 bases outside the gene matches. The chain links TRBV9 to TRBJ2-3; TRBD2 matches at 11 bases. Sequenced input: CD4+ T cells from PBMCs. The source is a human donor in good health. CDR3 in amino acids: CASSKRTSGTDTQYF. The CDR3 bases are TGTGCCAGCAGCAAACGGACTAGCGGGACAGATACGCAGTATTTT.